This TCR beta chain came from a study of beta chain features in type 1 diabetes. About this clone: Its cognate antigen is unknown.

Whole-study findings and limits: There was a moderate but significant shortening of TCRB CDR3s in all four CD4+ subsets of Type 1 diabetes patients.

Since all of the isolated RNA was reverse transcribed, expressed TCRB transcripts were what got sequenced. This table comes from immunoSEQ multiplex PCR, and its TCRdb copy is limited to in-frame clones, with some not included. This table holds about 150,000 clones, over 7.5% found once. From germline, CDR1 is SGHRS and CDR2 YFSETQ. With 0 bases removed from V and 6 bases from J, the gap between germline ends came to 16 bases. CDR3 length: 16 amino acids. This receptor was taken from a man younger than 35 in good health. Sequencing was done on a sample of central memory CD4+ T cells from blood. The chain joins TRBV5-1 to TRBJ2-1; D is perhaps TRBD1 (6 bases). CDR3 protein: CASSLGIGAGANEQFF. DNA for the CDR3: TGCGCCAGCAGCTTGGGCATCGGGGCAGGGGCCAATGAGCAGTTCTTC.